The clone carrying this T cell receptor beta chain was observed a handful of times. Its specificity is not known. This record comes from a study of T cell repertoires in cytomegalovirus infection. Overall study context: Public signatures in TCR beta pointed to CMV infection and matching HLA type.

TCRdb re-called the reads with MiXCR, one entry per CDR3 protein. This table holds about 480,000 distinct CDR3 sequences, roughly a third found once. CDR3 length: 15 amino acids. Trimming removed 6 bases from V and 0 bases from J, with 12 bases in between. Looked up from germline, CDR1 is SGHRS and CDR2 is YFSETQ. The chain recombines TRBV5-1 with TRBJ2-2; D gene ambiguous. This TCR was recovered from a human donor in good health (CMV status not recorded). Some clones in this sample may be carry-over from other donors' samples. Sequences were derived from cultured PBMCs, sampled from culture after CMV antigen stimulation. The CDR3, as DNA: TGCGCCAGCAACCAGGATCCCACGAACACCGGGGAGCTGTTTTTT. As protein: CASNQDPTNTGELFF.